This T cell receptor (beta chain) was identified during a study of tissue T cells after allogeneic stem cell transplantation. General study results and limits: The patient cohort was small and clinically heterogeneous, with limited sampling depth. In patients and mice, blood and spleen missed much of tissue repertoire.

The data were produced by immunoSEQ multiplex PCR, yet TCRdb's version contains in-frame clones alone and is incomplete. The data hold about 1,300 clones, with 65% to 85% observed a single time. There are 13 residues in the CDR3. V lost 6 bases to trimming and J lost 7 bases; unmatched junction nucleotides: 5. Germline CDR1 and CDR2: MNHEY and SMNVEV (reference sequence). This research-autopsy study prospectively enrolled adult allogeneic hematopoietic cell transplant recipients with steroid-refractory graft-versus-host disease. Every graft-versus-host disease patient had gastrointestinal disease and got several lines of graft-versus-host disease therapy. Worth noting for this clone: No antigen is known for it.

This TCR derives from a male patient over 55 with steroid-refractory graft-versus-host disease after an allogeneic stem cell transplant. The T cells may come from the graft donor. This sample comprised spleen tissue, obtained at autopsy. The J gene is TRBJ2-2, the V gene TRBV27; TRBD2 matches 7 bases. DNA for the CDR3: TGTGCCAGCAGAACAACTAGCGTCGGGGAGCTGTTTTTT. The encoded protein is CASRTTSVGELFF.